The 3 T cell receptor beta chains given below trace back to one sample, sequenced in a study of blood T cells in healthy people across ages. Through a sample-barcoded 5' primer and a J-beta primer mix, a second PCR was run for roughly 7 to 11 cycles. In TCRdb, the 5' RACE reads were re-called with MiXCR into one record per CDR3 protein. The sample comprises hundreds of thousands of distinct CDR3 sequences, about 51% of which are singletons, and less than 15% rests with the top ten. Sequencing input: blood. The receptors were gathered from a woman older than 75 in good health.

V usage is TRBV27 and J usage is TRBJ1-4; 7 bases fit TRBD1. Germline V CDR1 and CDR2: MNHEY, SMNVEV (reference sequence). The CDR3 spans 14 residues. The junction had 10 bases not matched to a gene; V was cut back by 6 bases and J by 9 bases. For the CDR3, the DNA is TGTGCCAGCAGACCCGGGACAGTGGCGAAAAAACTGTTTTTT. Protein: CASRPGTVAKKLFF.

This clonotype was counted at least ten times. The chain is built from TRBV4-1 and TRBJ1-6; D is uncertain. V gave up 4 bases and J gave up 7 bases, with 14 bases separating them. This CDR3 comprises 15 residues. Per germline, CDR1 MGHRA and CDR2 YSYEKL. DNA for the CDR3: TGCGCCAGCAGCCCTGCAATTGTGGGAAATTCACCCCTCCACTTT. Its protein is CASSPAIVGNSPLHF.

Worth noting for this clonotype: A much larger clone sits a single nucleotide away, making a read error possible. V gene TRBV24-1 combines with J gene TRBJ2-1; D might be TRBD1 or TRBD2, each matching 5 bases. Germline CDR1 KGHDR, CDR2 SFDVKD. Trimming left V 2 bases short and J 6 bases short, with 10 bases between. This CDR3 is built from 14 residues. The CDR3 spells CATSDSSGPNEQFF. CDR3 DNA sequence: TGTGCCACCAGTGATTCGTCGGGACCCAATGAGCAGTTCTTC.